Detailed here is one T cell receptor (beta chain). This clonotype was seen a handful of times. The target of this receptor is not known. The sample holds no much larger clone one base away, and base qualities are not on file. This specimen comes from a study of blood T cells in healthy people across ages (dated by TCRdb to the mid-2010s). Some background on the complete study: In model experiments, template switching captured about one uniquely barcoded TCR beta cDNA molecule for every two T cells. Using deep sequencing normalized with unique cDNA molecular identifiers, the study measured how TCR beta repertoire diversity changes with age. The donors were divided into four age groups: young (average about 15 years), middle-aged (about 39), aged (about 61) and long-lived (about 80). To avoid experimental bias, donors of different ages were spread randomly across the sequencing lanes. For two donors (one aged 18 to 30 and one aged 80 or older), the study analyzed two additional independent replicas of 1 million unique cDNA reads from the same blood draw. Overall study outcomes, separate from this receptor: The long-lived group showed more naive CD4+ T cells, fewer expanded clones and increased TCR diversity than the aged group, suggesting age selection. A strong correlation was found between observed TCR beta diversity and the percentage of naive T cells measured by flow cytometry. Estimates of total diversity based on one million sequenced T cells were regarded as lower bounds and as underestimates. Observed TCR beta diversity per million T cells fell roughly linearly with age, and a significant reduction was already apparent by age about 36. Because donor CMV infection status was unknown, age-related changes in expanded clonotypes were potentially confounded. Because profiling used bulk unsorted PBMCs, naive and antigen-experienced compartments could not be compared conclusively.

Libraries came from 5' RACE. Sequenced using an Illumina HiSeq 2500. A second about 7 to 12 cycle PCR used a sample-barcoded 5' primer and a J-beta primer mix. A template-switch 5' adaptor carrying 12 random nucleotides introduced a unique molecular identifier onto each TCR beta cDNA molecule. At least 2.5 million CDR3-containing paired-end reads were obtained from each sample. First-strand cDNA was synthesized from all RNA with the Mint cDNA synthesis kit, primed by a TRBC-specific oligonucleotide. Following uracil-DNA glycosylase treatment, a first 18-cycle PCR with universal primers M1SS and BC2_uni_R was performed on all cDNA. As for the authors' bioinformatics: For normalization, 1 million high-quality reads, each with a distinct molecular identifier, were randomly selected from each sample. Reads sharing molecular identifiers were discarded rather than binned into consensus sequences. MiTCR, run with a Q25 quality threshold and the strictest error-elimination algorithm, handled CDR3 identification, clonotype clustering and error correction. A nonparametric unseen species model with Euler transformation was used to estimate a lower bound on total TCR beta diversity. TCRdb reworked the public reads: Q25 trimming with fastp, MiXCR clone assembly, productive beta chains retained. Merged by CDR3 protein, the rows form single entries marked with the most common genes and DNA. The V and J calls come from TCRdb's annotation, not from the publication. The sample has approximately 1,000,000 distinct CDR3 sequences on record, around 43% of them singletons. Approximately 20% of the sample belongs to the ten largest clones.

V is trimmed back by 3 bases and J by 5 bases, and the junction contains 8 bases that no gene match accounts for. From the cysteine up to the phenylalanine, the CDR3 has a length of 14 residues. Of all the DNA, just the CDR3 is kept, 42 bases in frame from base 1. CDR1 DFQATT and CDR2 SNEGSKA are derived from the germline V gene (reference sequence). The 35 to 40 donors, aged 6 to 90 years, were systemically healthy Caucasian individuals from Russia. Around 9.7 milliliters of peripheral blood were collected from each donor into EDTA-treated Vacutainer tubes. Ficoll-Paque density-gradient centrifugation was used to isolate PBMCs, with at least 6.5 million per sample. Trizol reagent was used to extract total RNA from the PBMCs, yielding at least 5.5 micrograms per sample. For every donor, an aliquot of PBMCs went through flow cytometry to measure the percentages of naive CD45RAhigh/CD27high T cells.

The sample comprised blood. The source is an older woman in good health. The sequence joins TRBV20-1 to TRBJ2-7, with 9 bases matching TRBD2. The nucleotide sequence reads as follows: TGCAGTGCTAGCGATCGGACTAGCGACGACGAGCAGTACTTC. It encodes CSASDRTSDDEQYF.